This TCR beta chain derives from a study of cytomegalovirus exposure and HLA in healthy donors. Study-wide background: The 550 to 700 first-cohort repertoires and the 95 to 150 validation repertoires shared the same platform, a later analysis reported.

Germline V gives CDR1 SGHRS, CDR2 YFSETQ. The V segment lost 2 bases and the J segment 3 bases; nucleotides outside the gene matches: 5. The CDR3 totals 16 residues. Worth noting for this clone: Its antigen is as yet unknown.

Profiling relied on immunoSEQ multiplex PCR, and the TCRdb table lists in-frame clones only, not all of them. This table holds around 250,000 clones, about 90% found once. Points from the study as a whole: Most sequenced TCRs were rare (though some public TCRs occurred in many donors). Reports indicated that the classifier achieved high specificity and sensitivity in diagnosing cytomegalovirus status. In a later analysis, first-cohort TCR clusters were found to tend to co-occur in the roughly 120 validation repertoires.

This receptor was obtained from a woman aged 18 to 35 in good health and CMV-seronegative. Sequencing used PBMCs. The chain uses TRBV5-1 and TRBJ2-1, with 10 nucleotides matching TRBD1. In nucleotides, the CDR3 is TGCGCCAGCAGCTTCGGACAGGGGGTAGGCTACAATGAGCAGTTCTTC. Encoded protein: CASSFGQGVGYNEQFF. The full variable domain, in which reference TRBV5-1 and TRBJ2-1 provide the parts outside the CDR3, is KAGVTQTPRYLIKTRGQQVTLSCSPISGHRSVSWYQQTPGQGLQFLFEYFSETQRNKGNFPGRFSGRQFSNSRSEMNVSTLELGDSALYLCASSFGQGVGYNEQFFGPGTRLTVL.